This T cell receptor beta chain was recorded in a study of cytomegalovirus exposure and HLA in healthy donors. In the case of this clone: As yet, its antigen is unknown.

PCR was performed using 60 Vbeta and 13 Jbeta primers. The method was immunoSEQ multiplex PCR; TCRdb's version includes in-frame clones alone and lacks a portion of them. The sample has about 120,000 clones; roughly 80% are singletons. Study findings and constraints: The study recorded about 160 TCR beta chains that were cytomegalovirus-associated.

Trimming pared 0 bases from V and 7 bases from J, leaving 17 bases between. Germline assignment: CDR1 SNHLY and CDR2 FYNNEI. This CDR3 is built from 16 residues. The sequencing sample was made of PBMCs. This TCR was recovered from a man between 50 and 59 years old in good health and CMV-seropositive. The J gene is TRBJ2-3, the V gene TRBV2; possible D gene TRBD2, 7 bases. DNA for the CDR3: TGTGCCAGCAGTGAAGCGCGCGGGGGCCGGGTAAATACGCAGTATTTT. Translation: CASSEARGGRVNTQYF.